Reported below is one TCR beta chain. It lacks a known antigen. Germline is not matched at one junction end, which may reflect a read error. Additional DNA sequences in this sample encode the identical CDR3. Per the germline V gene, SGHTA is the CDR1 and FQGNSA is the CDR2. The cysteine opens and the phenylalanine closes a CDR3 of 18 amino acids. The DNA shown is the 54-base CDR3, in frame from base 1. These data belong to a study of blood T cell repertoires in COVID-19 (dated by TCRdb to about 2020). Looking at the study overall: Samples covering the acute and convalescent phases of COVID-19 were provided by collaborators in the United States, Italy and Spain. The prospective study material was composed of cDNA or gDNA derived from T cells, B-cell-depleted T cells, or PBMCs. HLA class I and class II types, where available, came from metadata supplied by the sample provider rather than from assay-based typing. Samples came from the ongoing ImmuneRACE study (first 160 participants) plus 1,254 subjects from 6 global collaborators. A freely available public database, intended as a resource for researchers studying the immune response to SARS-CoV-2, is where the repertoires were released. The sample metadata nearly always contained a de-identified subject ID, COVID-19 status, age in years and sex. Deeply sampled blood TCRbeta repertoires from subjects exposed to, actively infected with, or recovered from COVID-19 were included in the dataset.

What the work shows at the level of the full study, not this receptor alone: Clinical and demographic metadata were provided uncurated, with the amount varying by source and participant.

The immunoSEQ Assay, a bias-controlled multiplex PCR, was used to amplify TCRbeta CDR3 regions from genomic DNA. The authors' pipeline ran thus. Nucleated cell counts per sample were estimated from amplification of reference gene primers within the assay. To quantify the absolute abundance of each unique TCRbeta CDR3 rearrangement, sequence reads were collapsed and filtered. For each sample, productive Simpson clonality was calculated as the square root of Simpson's diversity index across productive rearrangements. TCRdb re-hosts the immuneACCESS table, in-frame sequences only. Its copies lack some clones; in the studies checked, an unresolved V gene accounts for under half of them, and the cause for the rest is not known. Clone size and V and J calls were adopted from that table, with D and trimming inferred from the DNA. The sample data list around 100,000 clones, and 70% to 90% of these were observed just once. The ten largest clones capture 2.5% to 3.5% of the sample.

Each collaborating institution followed its own protocols to collect whole blood in K2EDTA tubes. For TCRbeta analysis, collaborators shipped samples as frozen whole blood, isolated PBMCs, or DNA extracted from either of those sample types. The TCR sequence derives from a man aged 50 or older in a cohort sampled during active COVID-19. Sequenced input: peripheral blood. The chain couples TRBV7-2 to TRBJ2-2; TRBD1 matches 9 bases in the middle. Here the CDR3 is given as CASSQSPPGQGLTGELFF. In nucleotides, the sequence is TGTGCCAGCAGCCAAAGCCCCCCGGGACAGGGTCTCACCGGAGAGCTGTTTTTT. Full variable domain (CDR3 extended with the reference TRBV7-2 and TRBJ2-2 proteins): GAGVSQSPSNKVTEKGKDVELRCDPISGHTALYWYRQSLGQGLEFLIYFQGNSAPDKSGLPSDRFSAERTGGSVSTLTIQRTQQEDSAVYLCASSQSPPGQGLTGELFFGEGSRLTVL.